This is a list of T cell receptor beta chains from one sample in a study of CD8 T cells in Susac syndrome. TCRdb called the immunoSEQ multiplex PCR reads again in MiXCR, with one record for every CDR3 protein. The sample has 120,000 to 150,000 distinct CDR3 sequences, approximately 93% seen once. The sample consisted of CD4+ T cells from PBMCs. All receptors come from a human donor in good health. The CDR3 runs from the conserved cysteine through the conserved F or W. D genes are given only for firm matches. Expanded clones are given a class, and other clones once, few, many or no size at all.

J	D	length	V	size	DNA	CDR3
TRBJ2-2	NA	15	TRBV25-1	NA	TGTGCCAGCAGTGATGCCAGACGGAACACCGGGGAGCTGTTTTTT	CASSDARRNTGELFF
TRBJ1-2	NA	14	TRBV27	NA	TGTGCCAGCAGTTTCCGACCATCGCGCTATGGCTACACCTTC	CASSFRPSRYGYTF
TRBJ1-1	NA	13	TRBV29-1	NA	TGCAGCGTTGGATCCCGACGGAACACTGAAGCTTTCTTT	CSVGSRRNTEAFF
TRBJ2-7	NA	13	TRBV25-1	NA	TGTGCCAGCAGTGCCTGGACTTCGAAGGAGCAGTACTTC	CASSAWTSKEQYF
TRBJ2-7	NA	12	TRBV19	NA	TGTGCCAGCGGAGGGTCGCCCTACGAGCAGTACTTC	CASGGSPYEQYF
TRBJ1-4	NA	14	TRBV25-1	NA	TGTGCCAGCAGTGAACCTAGGTATAATGAAAAACTGTTTTTT	CASSEPRYNEKLFF
TRBJ2-7	TRBD1	12	TRBV2	NA	TGTGCCAGCAGGGGACAGACCTACGAGCAGTACTTC	CASRGQTYEQYF
TRBJ1-2	NA	12	TRBV6-1	NA	TGTGCCAGCGTGCGGGACCGTTATGGCTACACCTTC	CASVRDRYGYTF
TRBJ1-2	NA	14	TRBV7-8	NA	TGTGCCAGCAGCTTAGAAGCAGGGGTCTATGGCTACACCTTC	CASSLEAGVYGYTF
TRBJ2-3	TRBD2	16	TRBV20-1	NA	TGCAGTGCTAGAGATCCCACTAGCGGGTACACAGATACGCAGTATTTT	CSARDPTSGYTDTQYF
TRBJ2-7	TRBD1	13	TRBV28	NA	TGTGCCAGCAGTTTACCCCGGACAGGGGAGCAGTACTTC	CASSLPRTGEQYF
TRBJ1-2	NA	14	TRBV19	NA	TGTGCCAGTAGTCTCGGTAGGTGGAACTATGGCTACACCTTC	CASSLGRWNYGYTF
TRBJ1-1	NA	18	TRBV5-6	NA	TGTGCCAGCAGCTTGTCCCCAACACGGACCTATCGGAACACTGAAGCTTTCTTT	CASSLSPTRTYRNTEAFF
TRBJ2-2	TRBD1	18	TRBV19	NA	TGTGCCAGTAGGAGGTCCGGGACAGGGTATACGAACACCGGGGAGCTGTTTTTT	CASRRSGTGYTNTGELFF
TRBJ1-5	NA	12	TRBV10-3	NA	TGTGCCATCAGTGAAGGGGCTCAGCCCCAGCATTTT	CAISEGAQPQHF
TRBJ2-5	NA	15	TRBV9	NA	TGTGCCAGCAGCGTAGCTCTGGGCGGTCAAGAGACCCAGTACTTC	CASSVALGGQETQYF
TRBJ2-1	NA	16	TRBV15	NA	TGTGCCACCAGCAGAGCCGCAGGGTTCTCCTACAATGAGCAGTTCTTC	CATSRAAGFSYNEQFF
TRBJ2-1	NA	11	TRBV20-1	NA	TGCAGTGCTAGGAGGGGCCGTGAGCAGTTCTTC	CSARRGREQFF
TRBJ2-7	NA	12	TRBV20-1	NA	TGCAGTGCTAGAGATGTCTATAGGGAGCAGTACTTC	CSARDVYREQYF
TRBJ1-2	NA	12	TRBV20-1	NA	TGCAGTGCCCGGCCGCCAGGGGAAGGCTACACCTTC	CSARPPGEGYTF
TRBJ1-4	NA	11	TRBV7-7	NA	TGTGCCAGCAGCCCCGATGAAAAACTGTTTTTT	CASSPDEKLFF
TRBJ2-7	NA	14	TRBV6-5	NA	TGTGCCAGCAACTCCGGGGTCCGCTCCTACGAGCAGTACTTC	CASNSGVRSYEQYF
TRBJ2-7	TRBD2	15	TRBV20-1	NA	TGCAGTGCTAGAGCAACTAGCGGCAGAACCTACGAGCAGTACTTC	CSARATSGRTYEQYF
TRBJ2-1	NA	10	TRBV2	once	TGTGCCAGCAGATACAGTGAGCAGTTCTTC	CASRYSEQFF
TRBJ2-1	TRBD2	13	TRBV30	NA	TGTGCCTGGTCGGGACTAGCGGACCTCGAGCAGTTCTTC	CAWSGLADLEQFF
TRBJ1-1	NA	12	TRBV29-1	NA	TGCAGCGTTATGACGAGGGGCACTGAAGCTTTCTTT	CSVMTRGTEAFF
TRBJ2-5	NA	15	TRBV5-1	NA	TGCGCCAGCAGCTCTACAGATATAAGCCAAGAGACCCAGTACTTC	CASSSTDISQETQYF
TRBJ1-1	NA	16	TRBV7-9	NA	TGTGCCAGCAGCTTAGGTGTAACGGGGATGAACACTGAAGCTTTCTTT	CASSLGVTGMNTEAFF
TRBJ1-5	NA	15	TRBV2	NA	TGTGCCAGCAGCGCTCCGCCGGGGGCAGGACAGCCCCAGCATTTT	CASSAPPGAGQPQHF